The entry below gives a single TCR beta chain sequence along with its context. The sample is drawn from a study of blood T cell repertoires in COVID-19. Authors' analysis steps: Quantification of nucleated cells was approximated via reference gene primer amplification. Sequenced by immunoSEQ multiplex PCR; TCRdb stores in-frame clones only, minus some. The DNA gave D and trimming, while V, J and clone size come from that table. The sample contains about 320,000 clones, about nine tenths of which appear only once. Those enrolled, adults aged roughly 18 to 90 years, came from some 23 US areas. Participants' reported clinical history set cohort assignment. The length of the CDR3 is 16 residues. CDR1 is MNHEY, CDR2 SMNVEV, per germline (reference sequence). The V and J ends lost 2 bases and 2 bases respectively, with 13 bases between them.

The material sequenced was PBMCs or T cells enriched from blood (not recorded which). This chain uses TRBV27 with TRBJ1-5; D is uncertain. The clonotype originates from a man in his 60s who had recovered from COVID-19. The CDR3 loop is CASSLMSVGGNQPQHF. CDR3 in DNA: TGTGCCAGCAGTTTAATGAGTGTGGGAGGCAATCAGCCCCAGCATTTT.